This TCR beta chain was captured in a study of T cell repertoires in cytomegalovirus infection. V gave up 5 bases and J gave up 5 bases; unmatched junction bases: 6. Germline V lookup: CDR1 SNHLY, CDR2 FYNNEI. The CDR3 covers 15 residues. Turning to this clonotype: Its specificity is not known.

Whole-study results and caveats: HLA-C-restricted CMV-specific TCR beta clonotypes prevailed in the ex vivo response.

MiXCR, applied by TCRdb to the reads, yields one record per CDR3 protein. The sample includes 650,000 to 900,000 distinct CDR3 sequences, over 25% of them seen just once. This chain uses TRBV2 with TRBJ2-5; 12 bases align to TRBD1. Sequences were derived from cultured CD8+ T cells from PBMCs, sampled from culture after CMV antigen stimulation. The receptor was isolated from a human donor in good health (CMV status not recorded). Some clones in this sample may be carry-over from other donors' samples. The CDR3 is CASSLGTGGEETQYF. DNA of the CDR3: TGTGCCAGCAGTCTGGGGACAGGGGGCGAGGAGACCCAGTACTTC.